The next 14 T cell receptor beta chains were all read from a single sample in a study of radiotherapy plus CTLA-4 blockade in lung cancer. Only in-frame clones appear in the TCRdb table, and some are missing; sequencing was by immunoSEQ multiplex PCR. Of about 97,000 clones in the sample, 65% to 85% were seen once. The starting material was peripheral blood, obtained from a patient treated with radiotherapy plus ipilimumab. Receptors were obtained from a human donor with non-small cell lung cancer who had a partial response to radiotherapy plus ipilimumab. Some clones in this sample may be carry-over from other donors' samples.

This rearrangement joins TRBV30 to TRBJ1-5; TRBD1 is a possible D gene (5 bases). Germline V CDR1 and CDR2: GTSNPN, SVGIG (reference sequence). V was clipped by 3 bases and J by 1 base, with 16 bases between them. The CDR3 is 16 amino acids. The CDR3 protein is CAWSPFGRVSNQPQHF. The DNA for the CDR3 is TGTGCCTGGAGCCCATTCGGCAGGGTAAGCAATCAGCCCCAGCATTTT. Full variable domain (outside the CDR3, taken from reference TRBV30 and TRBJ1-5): SQTIHQWPATLVQPVGSPLSLECTVEGTSNPNLYWYRQAAGRGLQLLFYSVGIGQISSEVPQNLSASRPQDRQFILSSKKLLLSDSGFYLCAWSPFGRVSNQPQHFGDGTRLSIL.

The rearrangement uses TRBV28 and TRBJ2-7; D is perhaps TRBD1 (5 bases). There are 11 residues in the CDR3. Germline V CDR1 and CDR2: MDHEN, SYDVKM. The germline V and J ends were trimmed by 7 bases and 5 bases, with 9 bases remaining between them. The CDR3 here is CASITGNEQYF. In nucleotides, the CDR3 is TGTGCCAGCATAACAGGAAACGAGCAGTACTTC.

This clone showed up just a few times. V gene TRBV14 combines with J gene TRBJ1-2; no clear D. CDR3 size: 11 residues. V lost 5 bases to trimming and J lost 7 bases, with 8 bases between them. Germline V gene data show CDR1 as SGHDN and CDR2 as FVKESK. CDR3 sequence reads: CASSNIGGYTF. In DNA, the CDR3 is TGTGCCAGCAGCAATATCGGTGGCTACACCTTC. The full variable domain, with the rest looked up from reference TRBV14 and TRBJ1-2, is EAGVTQFPSHSVIEKGQTVTLRCDPISGHDNLYWYRRVMGKEIKFLLHFVKESKQDESGMPNNRFLAERTGGTYSTLKVQPAELEDSGVYFCASSNIGGYTFGSGTRLTVV.

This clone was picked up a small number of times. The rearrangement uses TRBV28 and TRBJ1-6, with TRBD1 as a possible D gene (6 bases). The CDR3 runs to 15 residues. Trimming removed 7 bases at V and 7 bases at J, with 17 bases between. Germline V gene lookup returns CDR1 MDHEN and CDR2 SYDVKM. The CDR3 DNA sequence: TGTGCCAGCACCCAGGGGCGTCACGGAAATTCACCCCTCCACTTT. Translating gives CASTQGRHGNSPLHF.

The CDR3 protein is CASSLVGGANIVQFF. The CDR3 DNA follows: TGTGCCAGCAGCTTAGTCGGGGGGGCTAATATAGTTCAGTTCTTC. This chain connects TRBV7-2 to TRBJ2-1, with 8 bases fitting TRBD2. J was trimmed by 13 bases and V by 1 base; bases with no gene match: 12. Germline V lookup: CDR1 SGHTA, CDR2 FQGNSA. The CDR3 consists of 15 residues.

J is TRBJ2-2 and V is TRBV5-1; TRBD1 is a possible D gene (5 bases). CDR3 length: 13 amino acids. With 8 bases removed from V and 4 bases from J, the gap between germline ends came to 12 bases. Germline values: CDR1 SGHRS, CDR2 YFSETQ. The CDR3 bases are TGCGCCAGTAGAATAGGGGTCACCGGGGAGCTGTTTTTT. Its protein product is CASRIGVTGELFF.

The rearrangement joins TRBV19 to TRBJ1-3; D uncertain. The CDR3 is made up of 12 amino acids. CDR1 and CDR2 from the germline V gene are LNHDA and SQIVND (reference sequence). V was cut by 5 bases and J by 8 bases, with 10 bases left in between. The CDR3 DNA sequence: TGTGCCAGTAGTGGAAGCGGTGACACCATATATTTT. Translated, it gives CASSGSGDTIYF.

The CDR3 protein is CASADRGGRAFF. The CDR3 DNA is TGTGCCAGCGCGGACAGGGGCGGTAGAGCTTTCTTT. The chain employs TRBV6-1 and TRBJ1-1; 9 nucleotides match TRBD1. Germline V gene lookup returns CDR1 MNHNS and CDR2 SASEGT. V was clipped by 8 bases and J by 10 bases; unmatched bases: 8. The CDR3 covers 12 residues.

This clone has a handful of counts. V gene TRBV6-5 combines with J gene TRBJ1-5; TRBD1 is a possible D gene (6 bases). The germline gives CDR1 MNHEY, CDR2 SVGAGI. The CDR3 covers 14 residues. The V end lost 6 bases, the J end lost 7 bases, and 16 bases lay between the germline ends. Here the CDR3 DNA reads TGTGCCAGCAGCCACAGGGAAGGAGGACAGCCCCAGCATTTT. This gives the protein CASSHREGGQPQHF.

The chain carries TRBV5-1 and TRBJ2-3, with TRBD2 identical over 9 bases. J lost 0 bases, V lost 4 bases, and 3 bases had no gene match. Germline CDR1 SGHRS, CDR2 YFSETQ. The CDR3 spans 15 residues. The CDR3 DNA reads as TGCGCCAGCAGCGGAGCGGGGGGTAGCACAGATACGCAGTATTTT. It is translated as CASSGAGGSTDTQYF.

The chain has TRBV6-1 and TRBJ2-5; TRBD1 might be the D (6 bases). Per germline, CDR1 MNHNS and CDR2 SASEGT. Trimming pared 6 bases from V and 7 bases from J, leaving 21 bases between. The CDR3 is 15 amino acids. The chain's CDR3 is CASRAGTTTPRTQYF. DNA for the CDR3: TGTGCCAGCAGAGCCGGGACAACAACGCCAAGGACCCAGTACTTC.

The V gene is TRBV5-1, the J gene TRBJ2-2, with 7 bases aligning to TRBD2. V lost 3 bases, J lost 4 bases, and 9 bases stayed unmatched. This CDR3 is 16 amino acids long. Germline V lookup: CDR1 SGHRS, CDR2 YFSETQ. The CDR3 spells CASSSLGGQSTGELFF. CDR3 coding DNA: TGCGCCAGCAGCTCTTTGGGAGGGCAGAGCACCGGGGAGCTGTTTTTT.

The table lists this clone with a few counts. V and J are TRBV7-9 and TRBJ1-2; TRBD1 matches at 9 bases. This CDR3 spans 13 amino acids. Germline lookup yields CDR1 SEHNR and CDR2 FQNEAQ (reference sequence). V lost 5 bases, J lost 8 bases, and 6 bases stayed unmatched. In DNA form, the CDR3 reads TGTGCCAGCAGCCCACAGGGGGCGGGGGGCTACACCTTC. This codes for CASSPQGAGGYTF.

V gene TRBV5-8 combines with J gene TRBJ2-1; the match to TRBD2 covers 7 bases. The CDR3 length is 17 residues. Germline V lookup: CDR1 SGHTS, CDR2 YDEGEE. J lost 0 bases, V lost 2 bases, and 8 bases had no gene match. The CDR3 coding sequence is TGTGCCAGCAGCTTAGGTGTAGCGGGCAGCTCCTACAATGAGCAGTTCTTC. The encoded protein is CASSLGVAGSSYNEQFF.